The rows below give T cell receptor beta chains drawn from one sample of a study of T cells in Graves' hyperthyroidism and ophthalmopathy. One entry per CDR3 protein, called by TCRdb with MiXCR from the multiplex PCR reads. The sample holds roughly 580,000 distinct CDR3 sequences, around 42% seen once. The source material was peripheral blood or thyroid tissue (not recorded which). These receptors all come from a young woman with Graves' hyperthyroidism. CDR3s include the opening cysteine and the closing phenylalanine or tryptophan. A D gene is named only where the DNA matches it firmly. Clone size, where shown, is once, few, many, or a class for clones that have expanded.

D	V	J	size	CDR3	DNA
TRBD1	TRBV20-1	TRBJ1-1	.	CSATQGFTEAFF	TGCAGTGCTACACAGGGGTTCACTGAAGCTTTCTTT
.	TRBV7-9	TRBJ1-4	.	CASSPQTGRGEKLFF	TGTGCCAGCAGTCCCCAAACAGGCCGAGGAGAAAAACTGTTTTTT
.	TRBV19	TRBJ1-3	few	CASSISAANGSTIYF	TGTGCCAGTAGTATTTCCGCAGCTAATGGAAGCACCATATATTTT
.	TRBV19	TRBJ1-5	.	CASSPPAWDLQPQHF	TGTGCCAGTAGTCCCCCGGCCTGGGATCTTCAGCCCCAGCATTTT
.	TRBV10-3	TRBJ1-1	.	CAISATGTNTEAFF	TGTGCCATCAGTGCTACAGGTACCAACACTGAAGCTTTCTTT
.	TRBV29-1	TRBJ1-6	.	CSWGINSPLHF	TGCAGCTGGGGGATTAATTCACCCCTCCACTTT
.	TRBV20-1	TRBJ2-7	.	CSARAETSYEQYF	TGCAGTGCCCGTGCGGAAACGTCCTACGAGCAGTACTTC
TRBD2	TRBV11-1	TRBJ2-5	.	CASSPATSGSTSHETQYF	TGTGCCAGCAGCCCTGCGACTAGCGGGAGTACATCACACGAGACCCAGTACTTC
.	TRBV20-1	TRBJ2-7	.	CSARDRDNYEQYF	TGCAGTGCTAGAGACCGGGACAACTACGAGCAGTACTTC
TRBD1	TRBV9	TRBJ1-2	.	CASSQIRGDYGYTF	TGTGCCAGCAGCCAAATCAGGGGGGACTATGGCTACACCTTC
.	TRBV30	TRBJ1-6	once	CAWSVLGVGDSPLHF	TGTGCCTGGAGTGTACTCGGGGTGGGAGATTCACCCCTCCACTTT
TRBD2	TRBV2	TRBJ2-7	many	CASSPTSGRPYEQYF	TGTGCCAGCAGTCCTACTAGCGGGAGGCCCTACGAGCAGTACTTC
TRBD2	TRBV7-9	TRBJ2-7	few	CASSSGTSGIYEQYF	TGTGCCAGCAGCTCTGGGACTAGCGGAATATACGAGCAGTACTTC
.	TRBV10-3	TRBJ1-1	once	CAISDAEMNTEAFF	TGTGCCATCAGTGACGCGGAGATGAACACTGAAGCTTTCTTT
.	TRBV7-8	TRBJ2-7	.	CASSRMAGTGSYEQYF	TGTGCCAGCAGCCGGATGGCCGGGACGGGATCCTACGAGCAGTACTTC
TRBD1	TRBV5-6	TRBJ1-6	.	CASSLGDRGANSPLHF	TGTGCCAGCAGCTTAGGGGACAGGGGCGCTAATTCACCCCTCCACTTT
.	TRBV10-3	TRBJ2-5	many	CAISPLNPRQSQETQYF	TGTGCCATCAGCCCATTGAACCCCCGCCAATCCCAAGAGACCCAGTACTTC
.	TRBV25-1	TRBJ1-4	.	CASLNHRAGNEKLFF	TGTGCCAGCCTTAACCACAGAGCAGGGAATGAAAAACTGTTTTTT
.	TRBV7-9	TRBJ2-5	.	CASREGGGGETQYF	TGTGCCAGCAGGGAAGGGGGAGGCGGTGAGACCCAGTACTTC
TRBD1	TRBV24-1	TRBJ2-7	.	CATSDTRDRGYEQYF	TGTGCCACCAGTGACACGCGGGACAGGGGCTACGAGCAGTACTTC
.	TRBV10-3	TRBJ2-5	many	CAIRGAESETQYF	TGTGCCATCAGAGGGGCGGAATCCGAGACCCAGTACTTC
TRBD1	TRBV2	TRBJ1-6	.	CAILGTGRSPLHF	TGTGCCATCCTAGGGACAGGGAGGTCACCCCTCCACTTT
TRBD2	TRBV29-1	TRBJ2-3	once	CSVKSSGKGDTQYF	TGCAGCGTTAAGTCTAGCGGGAAGGGAGATACGCAGTATTTT
.	TRBV5-1	TRBJ1-1	.	CASSLIQGSMPFF	TGCGCCAGCAGCTTGATTCAGGGGAGTATGCCTTTCTTT
TRBD1	TRBV4-2	TRBJ1-1	.	CASSQEGTGGDTEAFF	TGTGCCAGCAGCCAAGAAGGGACAGGTGGAGACACTGAAGCTTTCTTT
TRBD1	TRBV25-1	TRBJ1-2	few	CARVVQGTYGYTF	TGTGCTAGAGTGGTACAGGGGACCTATGGCTACACCTTC
TRBD2	TRBV2	TRBJ2-7	few	CASSEGLADSYEQYF	TGTGCCAGCAGTGAGGGACTAGCGGACTCCTACGAGCAGTACTTC
.	TRBV15	TRBJ2-2	.	CATSRVAGGELFF	TGTGCCACCAGCAGAGTTGCGGGCGGGGAGCTGTTTTTT
.	TRBV2	TRBJ1-1	.	CASSQVTADAEAFF	TGTGCCAGCAGCCAGGTTACAGCGGACGCTGAAGCTTTCTTT
.	TRBV25-1	TRBJ1-2	.	CASSARDPNYGYTF	TGTGCCAGCAGTGCCCGGGACCCTAACTATGGCTACACCTTC
.	TRBV7-9	TRBJ1-2	.	CASSLIGDHGYTF	TGTGCCAGCAGCTTAATCGGGGATCACGGCTACACCTTC
TRBD1	TRBV24-1	TRBJ2-5	.	CATSEERGPQYF	TGTGCCACCAGTGAAGAGAGGGGGCCCCAGTACTTC
.	TRBV10-3	TRBJ1-2	.	CAISESTSGYGYTF	TGTGCCATCAGTGAGTCTACATCCGGGTATGGCTACACCTTC
.	TRBV20-1	TRBJ1-1	.	CSAKGAIGPNTEAFF	TGCAGTGCTAAAGGGGCGATCGGGCCGAACACTGAAGCTTTCTTT
TRBD1	TRBV20-1	TRBJ2-5	.	CSATSDREIQETQYF	TGCAGTGCTACCTCCGACAGGGAGATCCAAGAGACCCAGTACTTC
TRBD1	TRBV9	TRBJ1-1	.	CASSPRDRGRATEAFF	TGTGCCAGCAGCCCCCGGGACAGAGGTAGAGCCACTGAAGCTTTCTTT
.	TRBV10-3	TRBJ1-5	many	CAISEPSFGRPQHF	TGTGCCATCAGTGAGCCGAGTTTCGGACGGCCCCAGCATTTT
.	TRBV29-1	TRBJ1-1	.	CSLRGNTEAFF	TGCAGCTTACGGGGGAACACTGAAGCTTTCTTT
.	TRBV20-1	TRBJ2-7	.	CSARVTGWNPYEQYF	TGCAGTGCTAGAGTCACAGGGTGGAATCCATACGAGCAGTACTTC
TRBD1	TRBV2	TRBJ2-7	few	CASSPGGREQYF	TGTGCCAGCAGTCCAGGGGGCAGGGAGCAGTACTTC
.	TRBV7-3	TRBJ2-2	few	CASSQTVRAGELFF	TGTGCCAGCAGCCAGACCGTGAGGGCCGGGGAGCTGTTTTTT
.	TRBV7-6	TRBJ2-7	many	CASSPPSNYEQYF	TGTGCCAGCAGCCCCCCGTCCAACTACGAGCAGTACTTC
.	TRBV7-9	TRBJ1-1	many	CASSFMGRKNTEAFF	TGTGCCAGCAGCTTTATGGGACGGAAGAACACTGAAGCTTTCTTT
.	TRBV6-4	TRBJ1-1	.	CASREWGPEAFF	TGTGCCAGCAGGGAGTGGGGGCCAGAAGCTTTCTTT
.	TRBV2	TRBJ1-5	.	CASSELRGFSNQPQHF	TGTGCCAGCAGTGAACTCCGGGGTTTCAGCAATCAGCCCCAGCATTTT
TRBD2	TRBV19	TRBJ2-7	.	CASSPREDQSGRYEQYF	TGTGCCAGTAGTCCCCGGGAGGACCAGAGCGGGAGGTACGAGCAGTACTTC
.	TRBV12-3/TRBV12-4	TRBJ2-7	many	CASSGLSYEQYF	TGTGCCAGCAGCGGACTTTCCTACGAGCAGTACTTC
.	TRBV10-3	TRBJ1-2	.	CAISESGQLYGYTF	TGTGCCATCAGTGAGTCAGGACAGCTCTATGGCTACACCTTC
.	TRBV9	TRBJ2-5	few	CASSVEEPVWGGTQYF	TGTGCCAGCAGCGTAGAAGAACCCGTGTGGGGAGGGACCCAGTACTTC
TRBD1	TRBV15	TRBJ2-6	.	CATSRDQGAREAF	TGTGCCACCAGCAGAGACCAGGGGGCGAGGGAAGCTTTC
.	TRBV19	TRBJ1-1	.	CASSIVGGEAFF	TGTGCCAGTAGTATAGTGGGGGGTGAAGCTTTCTTT
.	TRBV29-1	TRBJ1-2	.	CSTDRVYGYTF	TGCAGCACCGACCGTGTCTATGGCTACACCTTC
.	TRBV12-3/TRBV12-4	TRBJ1-5	.	CASIGRQGRTEAQHF	TGTGCCAGCATTGGAAGGCAGGGGAGAACTGAAGCCCAGCATTTT
.	TRBV13	TRBJ2-7	many	CASSLGLDSYEQYF	TGTGCCAGCAGCTTGGGACTGGACTCCTACGAGCAGTACTTC